This entry is about one TCR beta chain. What it recognizes is unknown. Treatment given: 15 to 20 received Ad26.COV2.S at low or high dose, single or two shots; roughly five received placebo; per-sample allocation not given. Day 63 after the first vaccine or placebo injection was the time point for sampling. Wuhan-strain spike was delivered by a replication-incompetent Ad26 vector. This specimen belongs to a study of Ad26.COV2.S vaccination and SARS-CoV-2 variants. For the study at large: Donor allocation was to the COV1001 Ad26.COV2.S trial arm. Once or twice, 56 days apart, Ad26.COV2.S was delivered intramuscularly. Study-wide results and caveats: Substantial breadth in spike-specific CD8+ and CD4+ T cell responses was reportedly seen after vaccination.

The table came from immunoSEQ multiplex PCR; TCRdb's copy has only in-frame clones and leaves some out. The sample yields about 350,000 clones, approximately 90% seen once. The trim removed 4 bases at V and 6 bases at J, leaving 4 bases unmatched. CDR1 and CDR2 (germline): SGHDN, FVKESK. There are 13 residues in the CDR3. V gene TRBV14 combines with J gene TRBJ2-3, with 7 bases that match TRBD2. The specimen comprised peripheral blood, sampled in a trial of Ad26.COV2.S vaccine versus placebo. The TCR sequence derives from a person between 18 and 65 years old who received the Ad26.COV2.S COVID-19 vaccine or a placebo. The CDR3 nucleotides read TGTGCCAGCAGCCTCGTGGGGGGGGATACGCAGTATTTT. It encodes CASSLVGGDTQYF. The full variable domain, with the rest looked up from reference TRBV14 and TRBJ2-3, is EAGVTQFPSHSVIEKGQTVTLRCDPISGHDNLYWYRRVMGKEIKFLLHFVKESKQDESGMPNNRFLAERTGGTYSTLKVQPAELEDSGVYFCASSLVGGDTQYFGPGTRLTVL.